The clone carrying this T cell receptor beta chain appeared a few times. No antigen is known for it. The sample originates from a study of yellow fever vaccine responses in identical twins. MiXCR was run by TCRdb on the RT-PCR reads, yielding one entry per CDR3 protein. The table lists about 2,500 distinct CDR3 sequences, less than 85% of them singletons. Germline CDR1 and CDR2: MGHRA and YSYEKL. CDR3 length: 16 residues. V dropped 2 bases and J dropped 2; count of bases not matched to a gene: 3. Broader study findings: The T cell response to vaccination in identical twins was reportedly partly convergent and partly personalized.

The sequence came from a young woman who received the yellow fever vaccine. The chain is built from TRBV4-1 and TRBJ1-6; 7 bases agree with TRBD1. Source: T cells from blood (PBMCs), unsorted or a sorted subset (not recorded which), taken before or after yellow fever vaccination (not recorded which). The CDR3 loop reads CASSQPGQTYNSPLHF. The CDR3 bases are TGCGCCAGCAGCCAACCGGGACAGACCTATAATTCACCCCTCCACTTT.